These T cell receptor beta chains were read from a single sample in a study of T cells in AML relapse after transplant. TCRdb re-derived calls from the PCR reads in MiXCR, one entry per CDR3 protein. The repertoire consists of approximately 3,000 distinct CDR3 sequences, with roughly 10% occurring once and the leading ten covering roughly 32%. Sequenced here: bone marrow, either the whole sample or a sorted T cell fraction (not recorded which), sampled in complete remission. The source is a human donor who had a stem cell transplant for acute myeloid leukemia. Some T cells could come from the graft donor. CDR3s include the opening cysteine and the closing phenylalanine or tryptophan. D genes are given only for firm matches.

>TRBJ2-2|TRBD2|TRBV11-2
CASGLAGTGGGELFF
>TRBJ2-4|NA|TRBV12-3/TRBV12-4
CASSLALSSPGLAKNIQYF
>TRBJ1-5|NA|TRBV7-2
CASSLVSADQPQHF
>TRBJ1-1|NA|TRBV4-1
CASSRIGEGNTEAFF
>TRBJ1-2|TRBD1|TRBV27
CASSISGGPIYGYTF
>TRBJ1-1|NA|TRBV20-1
CSASDGFNTEAFF
>TRBJ2-7|NA|TRBV7-8
CASSAISHEQYF
>TRBJ1-2|TRBD1|TRBV7-2
CASSFGVDRGPYGYTF
>TRBJ2-1|TRBD2|TRBV6-4
CASSDGGGAREQFF
>TRBJ2-2|NA|TRBV5-1
CASTRRQNANTGELFF
>TRBJ2-3|NA|TRBV7-2
CASSLGGAVTDTQYF
>TRBJ2-3|NA|TRBV5-1
CASSPKAPSLGRTDTQYF
>TRBJ2-5|TRBD2|TRBV4-3
CASSQEDGGRAQYF
>TRBJ2-3|NA|TRBV5-6
CASSLDWDLLKTDTQYF
>TRBJ2-3|NA|TRBV4-1
CASSLSAWGARQDTQYF
>TRBJ2-1|NA|TRBV4-1
CASSQGAILGYNEQFF
>TRBJ1-1|NA|TRBV7-9
CASSFDQFLGMNTEAFF
>TRBJ1-5|NA|TRBV20-1
CSAKSYTDVYSNQPQHF
>TRBJ2-2|NA|TRBV4-3
CASSQVSYTGELFF
>TRBJ2-2|TRBD2|TRBV12-3/TRBV12-4
CASTPSGGGAAGELFF
>TRBJ1-4|TRBD1|TRBV2
CASSLTGALNEKLFF
>TRBJ2-7|TRBD2|TRBV12-3/TRBV12-4
CASSPSGGAVYEQYF
>TRBJ2-1|TRBD2|TRBV4-3
CASSQEAGGEQFF
>TRBJ2-5|TRBD1|TRBV30
CAWSPLPAGGGKTQYF
>TRBJ2-1|NA|TRBV4-1
CASSQVPGSSYNEQFF
>TRBJ2-7|NA|TRBV6-2/TRBV6-3
CASSYLAESGYEQYF
>TRBJ1-1|NA|TRBV27
CASSLFPPNMNTEAFF
>TRBJ2-5|TRBD1|TRBV20-1
CSARGSSGTGWETQYF
>TRBJ2-7|TRBD2|TRBV6-2/TRBV6-3
CASGTSVGYEQYF
>TRBJ2-7|NA|TRBV11-1
CASSLAPHATDYEQYF
>TRBJ1-5|TRBD1|TRBV25-1
CASSEKGDRGGNQPQHF
>TRBJ1-5|NA|TRBV6-6
CASTVGQGNQPQHF
>TRBJ2-5|NA|TRBV12-3/TRBV12-4
CASSLKDNEETQYF
>TRBJ2-5|NA|TRBV12-3/TRBV12-4
CASTETRETQYF
>TRBJ1-6|NA|TRBV30
CAWNPGIHNSPLHF
>TRBJ2-1|NA|TRBV18
CASSPPVTEQFF
>TRBJ2-7|TRBD2|TRBV15
CATSRGGTRNEQYF
>TRBJ2-1|TRBD2|TRBV4-1
CASSQGSGGGWNNEQFF
>TRBJ1-5|TRBD1|TRBV2
CASRPRGTGGYQPQHF
>TRBJ2-2|NA|TRBV10-3
CATRQVAYTGELFF
>TRBJ2-5|TRBD1|TRBV7-3
CASSLGTGHQETQYF
>TRBJ2-5|NA|TRBV6-1
CASSEGWETQYF
>TRBJ1-1|NA|TRBV11-1
CASSSIGACGHGTEAFF
>TRBJ2-7|NA|TRBV5-1
CASSLVPSSYEQYF
>TRBJ2-7|NA|TRBV7-9
CASSPQDYEQYF
>TRBJ2-7|NA|TRBV9
CASSVDGGSAYEQYF
>TRBJ2-7|NA|TRBV5-5
CASSLGGRATYEQYF
>TRBJ1-4|NA|TRBV7-9
CASSFSERSEKLFF